There are many counts of the clone carrying this TCR beta chain. Its target is unknown. The investigators amplified TCR beta CDR3 regions from RNA transcripts. TCR CDR3 regions were first amplified by RT-PCR with HTBI primers. TCRdb re-called the multiplex PCR reads with MiXCR, one entry per CDR3 protein. The data hold a few hundred thousand distinct CDR3 sequences, with around 16% observed a single time. The source of the sample is a study of T cells in Graves' hyperthyroidism and ophthalmopathy. Over 18 months, lack of ophthalmopathy progression marked Graves' hyperthyroidism as stable. Approximately 10 ml of fresh peripheral blood supplied the PBMCs. Notes on the study in general: A 13 V-J model separated ophthalmopathy from stable hyperthyroidism. Most thyroid-expanded clonotypes above 0.001 were also found in blood.

CDR3 length: 12 amino acids. Looked up from germline, CDR1 is SNHLY and CDR2 is FYNNEI. Trimming took 7 bases from V and 5 from J, leaving 9 bases between them. This sequence joins TRBV2 and TRBJ2-1; TRBD2 might be the D (5 bases). Sample: blood. The clonotype originates from a woman under 30 with Graves' hyperthyroidism. In nucleotides, the CDR3 is TGTGCCAGCACCCCGGGGAACAATGAGCAGTTCTTC. Translated: CASTPGNNEQFF.